The 20 T cell receptor beta chains presented below share a single source sample, sequenced in a study of radiotherapy plus CTLA-4 blockade in lung cancer. Produced via immunoSEQ multiplex PCR; TCRdb's table is partial and in-frame only. This repertoire shows 70,000 to 90,000 clones, roughly 80% found once; its top ten account for about 0.79%. Here the sequenced sample was peripheral blood, taken from a patient treated with radiotherapy plus ipilimumab. The receptors here all came from a human donor with non-small cell lung cancer who had stable disease on radiotherapy plus ipilimumab.

This chain links TRBV28 with TRBJ1-6; D remains unclear. The CDR3 has 11 residues. V gave up 10 bases and J gave up 13 bases, with 14 bases separating them. Germline V CDR1 and CDR2: MDHEN, SYDVKM. DNA for the CDR3: TGTGCCACCAGCCCGCCCGGGCCCCTCCACTTT. Its translation: CATSPPGPLHF.

The rearrangement uses TRBV18 and TRBJ2-7, with 10 bases that match TRBD1. V lost 1 base and J lost 12; bases outside the gene matches: 6. CDR1 and CDR2 from the germline V gene are KGHSH and LQKENI. This CDR3 contains 13 residues. CDR3 in amino acids: CASSPQKGDRGYF. The CDR3 nucleotides read TGTGCCAGCTCACCACAGAAAGGGGACAGGGGGTACTTC.

V and J are TRBV11-3 and TRBJ2-3; 10 nucleotides line up with TRBD2. In germline, CDR1 is SGHNT, CDR2 YENEEA. V shed 10 bases, J shed 10 bases, and the junction held 5 bases outside the gene matches. The CDR3 totals 11 residues. The CDR3 loop is CATSAGGAQYF. The CDR3 DNA reads TGTGCCACCTCAGCGGGGGGGGCGCAGTATTTT.

The rearrangement joins TRBV7-8 to TRBJ2-1; D is possibly TRBD2 (5 bases). The germline V and J ends were trimmed by 3 bases and 0 bases, with 15 bases remaining between them. The CDR3 covers 17 residues. Germline V gene sequence: CDR1 SGHVS, CDR2 FQNEAQ. Here the CDR3 DNA reads TGTGCCAGCAGCTTGAGGGCCGCGTCGCCCTCCTACAATGAGCAGTTCTTC. Translated: CASSLRAASPSYNEQFF. The whole variable domain, remainder taken from reference TRBV7-8 and TRBJ2-1, is GAGVSQSPRYKVAKRGQDVALRCDPISGHVSLFWYQQALGQGPEFLTYFQNEAQLDKSGLPSDRFFAERPEGSVSTLKIQRTQQEDSAVYLCASSLRAASPSYNEQFFGPGTRLTVL.

The chain uses TRBV27 and TRBJ2-5; the D gene is possibly TRBD2 (6 bases). The V gene's germline CDR1 is MNHEY and CDR2 SMNVEV (reference sequence). This CDR3 has 15 residues. V dropped 3 bases and J dropped 1 base, with 12 bases sitting between them. CDR3 sequence reads: CASSFGGLGQETQYF. CDR3 bases: TGTGCCAGCAGTTTCGGGGGACTGGGCCAAGAGACCCAGTACTTC.

The genes are TRBV19 and TRBJ1-5; 11 bases line up with TRBD1. The V gene's germline CDR1 is LNHDA and CDR2 SQIVND (reference sequence). The junction had 13 bases not matched to a gene; V was cut back by 7 bases and J by 2 bases. The CDR3 spans 18 residues. As DNA, the CDR3 is TGTGCCAGTACCACACGGACAGGGGGCACCTCGGGCAATCAGCCCCAGCATTTT. Translating it yields CASTTRTGGTSGNQPQHF.

This clone was recorded only once. J is TRBJ1-2 and V is TRBV5-6; D unresolved. The germline V gene encodes CDR1 SGHDT and CDR2 YYEEEE. The V and J ends lost 0 bases and 6 bases respectively, with 18 bases between them. The CDR3 runs to 16 residues. In DNA form, the CDR3 reads TGTGCCAGCAGCTTGGAGTTGTCGCGGAATTTCGATGGCTACACCTTC. This gives the protein CASSLELSRNFDGYTF. The full variable domain, completed using reference TRBV5-6 and TRBJ1-2, is DAGVTQSPTHLIKTRGQQVTLRCSPKSGHDTVSWYQQALGQGPQFIFQYYEEEERQRGNFPDRFSGHQFPNYSSELNVNALLLGDSALYLCASSLELSRNFDGYTFGSGTRLTVV.

The count of this clone is one. The V gene is TRBV27, the J gene TRBJ1-2, with a tentative D call TRBD1 (5 bases). V gave up 3 bases and J gave up 4 bases, with 9 bases separating them. This CDR3 region has 13 residues. The germline V gene encodes CDR1 MNHEY and CDR2 SMNVEV (reference sequence). The CDR3 spells CASSFSGPYGYTF. CDR3 DNA: TGTGCCAGCAGTTTCTCGGGGCCCTATGGCTACACCTTC.

The chain has TRBV7-9 and TRBJ2-1; weak D call: TRBD1 (6 bases). V was clipped by 4 bases and J by 1 base, with 14 bases between them. The CDR3 has 16 residues. CDR1 and CDR2 (germline): SEHNR, FQNEAQ (reference sequence). The CDR3 here is CASSSSGARSYNEQFF. As DNA, the CDR3 is TGTGCCAGCAGCTCCTCAGGGGCCCGTTCCTACAATGAGCAGTTCTTC.

The V gene is TRBV7-2, the J gene TRBJ2-2; TRBD2 is a possible D gene (7 bases). CDR1 and CDR2 (germline): SGHTA, FQGNSA. V dropped 5 bases and J dropped 1 base, with 14 bases sitting between them. The CDR3 contains 16 residues. Written as DNA, the CDR3 is TGTGCCAGCAGCCCTGGGGGGGGCGGGAACACCGGGGAGCTGTTTTTT. Protein sequence: CASSPGGGGNTGELFF.

Turning to this clone: Other DNA sequences of this sample code for an identical CDR3. V gene TRBV5-1 combines with J gene TRBJ2-7, with a possible D match to TRBD1 (6 bases). The CDR3 extends over 13 amino acids. Germline V gives CDR1 SGHRS, CDR2 YFSETQ. V was clipped by 1 base and J by 3 bases, with 8 bases between them. CDR3 protein: CASSLTGNYEQYF. In DNA, the CDR3 is TGCGCCAGCAGCTTGACAGGGAACTACGAGCAGTACTTC.

J is TRBJ2-1 and V is TRBV6-1, with no clear D. The CDR3 length is 11 residues. CDR1 is MNHNS and CDR2 is SASEGT in the germline V gene. Between the trimmed V and J ends, which lost 5 bases and 7 bases, there was a span of 6 bases. CDR3 sequence (DNA): TGTGCCAGCAGTCATTCAAATGAGCAGTTCTTC. It is translated as CASSHSNEQFF.

The chain has TRBV30 and TRBJ1-2, with D possibly TRBD1 on 6 matching bases. The CDR3 sequence is 13 residues long. The germline CDR1 and CDR2 sequences are GTSNPN and SVGIG (reference sequence). Trimming stripped 1 base from V and 8 bases from J, with 14 bases between. CDR3 sequence: CAWSDDTGQGYTF. In DNA, the CDR3 is TGTGCCTGGAGTGACGACACAGGGCAAGGCTACACCTTC.

The chain uses TRBV4-2 and TRBJ2-5; D remains ambiguous. CDR1 and CDR2 from the germline V gene are LGHNA and YNFKEQ. The CDR3 is made up of 14 amino acids. V dropped 0 bases and J dropped 1 base, with 6 bases sitting between them. This chain's CDR3 is CASSQEGSQETQYF. Here the CDR3 DNA reads TGTGCCAGCAGCCAAGAGGGCAGCCAAGAGACCCAGTACTTC.

This clone was counted between two and nine times. V and J are TRBV19 and TRBJ1-6; no definite D call. Looked up from germline, CDR1 is LNHDA and CDR2 is SQIVND (reference sequence). The CDR3 covers 13 residues. The V and J ends lost 2 bases and 9 bases respectively, with 8 bases between them. CDR3 sequence reads: CASSIQDPSPLHF. The CDR3 DNA sequence: TGTGCCAGTAGTATACAGGACCCTTCACCCCTCCACTTT.

The chain recombines TRBV10-2 with TRBJ1-1, with D uncertain. The CDR3 runs 12 residues. V lost 6 bases and J lost 1, with 6 bases in between. Germline V gene data show CDR1 as WSHSY and CDR2 as SAAADI. The CDR3 loop reads CASRMGNTEAFF. The CDR3 region has the DNA TGCGCCAGCAGGATGGGGAACACTGAAGCTTTCTTT.

The chain carries TRBV11-2 and TRBJ1-3; possibly TRBD1 for D (5 bases). V dropped 5 bases and J dropped 8 bases, with 13 bases sitting between them. In germline, CDR1 is SGHAT, CDR2 FQNNGV. The CDR3 covers 13 residues. Here the CDR3 reads CASSPTGGHTIYF. The CDR3 bases are TGTGCCAGCAGCCCGACTGGGGGACACACCATATATTTT.

This clone was picked up a small number of times. The gene calls are TRBV4-2 and TRBJ2-7; the D gene is possibly TRBD2 (6 bases). The CDR3 has 15 amino acids. V was shortened by 0 bases and J by 3 bases, with 12 bases between the two germline ends. The germline V gene has CDR1 LGHNA and CDR2 YNFKEQ. In DNA, the CDR3 is TGTGCCAGCAGCCAAGATGCCGGGGGAAACTACGAGCAGTACTTC. This encodes CASSQDAGGNYEQYF.

CDR3 DNA sequence: TGTGCCAGCAGCTTAGTTCCGCGGGAGGCCATTGACAATGAGCAGTTCTTC. Its protein product is CASSLVPREAIDNEQFF. J is TRBJ2-1 and V is TRBV7-3; 8 nucleotides match TRBD2. The CDR3 consists of 17 residues. The trim removed 2 bases at V and 5 bases at J, leaving 11 bases unmatched. Per germline, CDR1 SGHTA and CDR2 FQGTGA.

V gene TRBV18 combines with J gene TRBJ2-5; 12 positions match TRBD2. CDR1 and CDR2 from the germline V gene are KGHSH and LQKENI. Trimming at V came to 1 base and at J to 1 base, leaving 7 bases not matched to a gene. The CDR3 runs 18 residues. CDR3 region: CASSPLGGLAGFQETQYF. The CDR3 DNA sequence: TGTGCCAGCTCACCACTGGGAGGACTAGCGGGATTCCAAGAGACCCAGTACTTC.